This TCR beta chain was sequenced during a study of cytomegalovirus exposure and HLA in healthy donors. The overall study: Both the roughly 120 validation repertoires and the 500 to 700 first-cohort repertoires used the same platform, as reported by a later analysis.

Details on this clone: Its antigen is undetermined.

Study-wide findings and caveats: Associated with cytomegalovirus, according to the listing, were about 160 TCR beta chains.

CDR1 is MNHEY, CDR2 SVGAGI, per germline. Trimming pared 4 bases from V and 4 bases from J, leaving 10 bases between. The CDR3 is made up of 14 amino acids. Repertoires were generated with immunoSEQ multiplex PCR, while TCRdb's copy carries only in-frame clones and drops some. Among about 92,000 clones listed, about 93% were seen once. This TCR came from a young woman in good health and CMV-seropositive. The J gene is TRBJ1-4, the V gene TRBV6-5, with D possibly being TRBD1 (6 bases). Sample: PBMCs. The CDR3 DNA is TGTGCCAGCAGTTCCCCAGGGGTTAATGAAAAACTGTTTTTT. Translated, it gives CASSSPGVNEKLFF.